This passage covers 22 T cell receptor beta chains from one sample sequenced in a study of T cell responses to AZD1222 COVID-19 vaccine. Clones were sequenced by immunoSEQ multiplex PCR, and TCRdb holds only the in-frame ones, with some missing. This table has some 81,000 clones, 86% appearing once. The source material was peripheral blood, sampled 28 days after the second AZD1222 dose. The receptors derive from an adult who received the AZD1222 COVID-19 vaccine.

The chain couples TRBV6-2 or TRBV6-3 to TRBJ2-1, with a tentative D call TRBD1 (6 bases). The CDR3 spans 13 residues. The germline V gene has CDR1 MNHEY and CDR2 SVGEGT. Deletions cut 2 bases from V and 10 bases from J, with 12 bases between. The CDR3 reads CASSYDRDMEQFF. CDR3 sequence (DNA): TGTGCCAGCAGTTACGATCGGGACATGGAGCAGTTCTTC.

This rearrangement joins TRBV6-6 to TRBJ1-3, with TRBD1 matching 7 bases. The V and J ends lost 7 bases and 7 bases, in that order; junction bases with no gene match: 7. The germline V gene has CDR1 MNHNY and CDR2 SVGAGI (reference sequence). The CDR3 runs 13 residues. The CDR3 DNA sequence: TGTGCCAGCACCTCGGTACAGGGGAACACCATATATTTT. Its protein is CASTSVQGNTIYF.

The gene calls are TRBV7-9 and TRBJ2-5, with D hard to call. Germline V CDR1 and CDR2: SEHNR, FQNEAQ (reference sequence). Deletions cut 3 bases from V and 2 bases from J, with 10 bases between. This CDR3 contains 14 residues. The chain's CDR3 is CASSFGGGQETQYF. CDR3 bases: TGTGCCAGCAGCTTCGGCGGTGGTCAAGAGACCCAGTACTTC.

The J gene is TRBJ1-2, the V gene TRBV28; 8 nucleotides align to TRBD1. Looked up from germline, CDR1 is MDHEN and CDR2 is SYDVKM. Trimming at V came to 5 bases and at J to 6 bases, leaving 5 bases not matched to a gene. The length of the CDR3 is 13 residues. The CDR3: CASSGRQGNGYTF. The CDR3 DNA reads as TGTGCCAGCAGTGGAAGACAGGGGAATGGCTACACCTTC.

This clone was observed a handful of times. This chain joins TRBV5-4 and TRBJ1-2, with TRBD1 matching over 7 bases. The CDR3 covers 15 residues. V was clipped by 4 bases and J by 0 bases; unmatched bases: 6. Germline V gene sequence: CDR1 SGHNT, CDR2 YYREEE (reference sequence). The CDR3 region is CASSANRGTNYGYTF. CDR3 in DNA: TGTGCCAGCAGCGCCAACAGGGGAACTAACTATGGCTACACCTTC.

The J gene is TRBJ2-7, the V gene TRBV19; either TRBD1 or TRBD2 may fit D (5 bases each). In germline, CDR1 is LNHDA, CDR2 SQIVND (reference sequence). The CDR3 sequence is 13 residues long. V gave up 4 bases and J gave up 2 bases, with 9 bases separating them. The CDR3 DNA is TGTGCCAGTAGTAGGGACGGCGCCTACGAGCAGTACTTC. Translated, it gives CASSRDGAYEQYF.

V and J are TRBV19 and TRBJ2-1; D gene uncertain. The germline V gene encodes CDR1 LNHDA and CDR2 SQIVND (reference sequence). The V end lost 5 bases, the J end lost 8 bases, and 16 bases lay between the germline ends. The CDR3 is 14 amino acids. The CDR3 DNA sequence: TGTGCCAGTAGTCCCCGCGGTACAATCCATGAGCAGTTCTTC. Protein sequence: CASSPRGTIHEQFF.

The chain links TRBV7-2 to TRBJ2-1, with a possible D match to TRBD2 (5 bases). Germline CDR1 SGHTA, CDR2 FQGNSA. The CDR3 sequence is 14 residues long. Trimming shortened V by 7 bases and J by 2 bases, and 12 bases separated the two germline ends. CDR3 bases: TGTGCCAGCACCCGGAGCGGAGCCTACAATGAGCAGTTCTTC. Amino acid sequence: CASTRSGAYNEQFF.

The rearrangement uses TRBV12-3 or TRBV12-4 and TRBJ1-4, with D possibly being TRBD1 (6 bases). The CDR3 runs to 12 residues. V lost 9 bases and J 8 bases, leaving 13 bases between the germline ends. This CDR3 is CASGQITEKLFF. Here the CDR3 DNA reads TGTGCCAGTGGACAGATTACAGAAAAACTGTTTTTT.

This clone was seen only a few times. This rearrangement joins TRBV6-5 to TRBJ1-1, with 7 bases fitting TRBD1. Germline V lookup: CDR1 MNHEY, CDR2 SVGAGI. This CDR3 spans 13 amino acids. V gave up 8 bases and J gave up 4 bases; unmatched junction bases: 7. The CDR3 region has the DNA TGTGCCAGCGCCACGACAGGGACCACTGAAGCTTTCTTT. Protein product: CASATTGTTEAFF.

V gene TRBV2 combines with J gene TRBJ1-6, with 7 bases lining up with TRBD1. The trim removed 6 bases at V and 4 bases at J, leaving 6 bases unmatched. CDR3 size: 15 residues. Germline assignment: CDR1 SNHLY and CDR2 FYNNEI. The CDR3 DNA reads as TGTGCCAGCAGCCTGACAGGGTTGTATAATTCACCCCTCCACTTT. Protein sequence: CASSLTGLYNSPLHF.

The chain joins TRBV20-1 to TRBJ1-2, with a possible D match to TRBD1 (6 bases). V lost 6 bases and J 7 bases, leaving 12 bases between the germline ends. Germline V gene sequence: CDR1 DFQATT, CDR2 SNEGSKA (reference sequence). CDR3 size: 11 residues. CDR3 coding DNA: TGCAGTGCAAAAACAGGGTCTGGCTACACCTTC. As protein: CSAKTGSGYTF.

This chain connects TRBV12-3 or TRBV12-4 to TRBJ1-6, with D maybe TRBD1 (5 bases). V lost 5 bases, J lost 13 bases, and 12 bases lay in between. The length of the CDR3 is 12 residues. The CDR3 sequence: CASSRDAAPLHF. The CDR3 region has the DNA TGTGCCAGCAGTAGGGACGCGGCTCCCCTCCACTTT.

This rearrangement joins TRBV7-9 to TRBJ2-2; TRBD2 matches 7 bases. CDR1 and CDR2 from the germline V gene are SEHNR and FQNEAQ (reference sequence). With V trimmed by 5 bases and J by 6 bases, 6 bases remained unmatched. The CDR3 has 14 residues. CDR3 nucleotide sequence: TGTGCCAGCAGCAAAAGCGGGAAGGCCGGGGAGCTGTTTTTT. Amino acids: CASSKSGKAGELFF.

Concerning this clone itself: At one end the junction does not follow the germline gene, possibly because of a read error. The gene calls are TRBV27 and TRBJ2-7; weak D call: TRBD1 (5 bases). The CDR3 totals 12 residues. CDR1 is MNHEY, CDR2 SMNVEV, per germline (reference sequence). DNA of the CDR3: TGTGCCAGCAGTTTTTCTACCACAGGATTCAGCTTC. Translating it yields CASSFSTTGFSF.

This chain uses TRBV28 with TRBJ2-5; no firm D call. This CDR3 has 10 amino acids. V gave up 2 bases and J gave up 5 bases, with 0 bases separating them. Germline values: CDR1 MDHEN, CDR2 SYDVKM. CDR3 sequence reads: CASSLETQYF. The CDR3 DNA is TGTGCCAGCAGTTTAGAGACCCAGTACTTC.

This rearrangement joins TRBV7-6 to TRBJ2-7, with TRBD1 matching over 7 bases. Germline CDR1 and CDR2: SGHVS and FNYEAQ. The CDR3 loop spans 13 amino acids. After removal of 3 bases from V and 4 bases from J, the junction contained 3 bases not matched to a gene. The CDR3 here is CASSLGDRYEQYF. CDR3 coding DNA: TGTGCCAGCAGCTTGGGGGACAGATACGAGCAGTACTTC.

This clone was detected only a few times. The CDR3 protein is CASSYRGAEAFF. The DNA of the CDR3 is TGTGCCAGCAGTTACAGGGGTGCTGAAGCTTTCTTT. V and J are TRBV6-6 and TRBJ1-1; TRBD1 might be the D (5 bases). Looked up from germline, CDR1 is MNHNY and CDR2 is SVGAGI (reference sequence). The CDR3 length is 12 residues. Deletions cut 2 bases from V and 6 bases from J, with 7 bases between.

J is TRBJ2-3 and V is TRBV15, with TRBD2 matching 14 bases. This CDR3 spans 17 amino acids. Germline V gives CDR1 LNHNV, CDR2 YYDKDF (reference sequence). J lost 5 bases, V lost 3 bases, and 7 bases had no gene match. DNA of the CDR3: TGTGCCACCAGCAGGGCGACTAGCGGGGGGGCTCGAGATACGCAGTATTTT. Translation: CATSRATSGGARDTQYF.

Comments on this clone: Compared with germline, one end of the junction differs, possibly owing to a read error. The chain carries TRBV4-2 and TRBJ2-4; 9 nucleotides align to TRBD2. In germline, CDR1 is LGHNA, CDR2 YNFKEQ. There are 14 residues in the CDR3. The CDR3 spells CASSQDQREAPGGF. The CDR3 coding sequence is TGTGCCAGCAGCCAAGACCAGCGGGAGGCCCCCGGTGGGTTC.

The chain links TRBV7-2 to TRBJ2-7; D remains ambiguous. The CDR3 spans 12 residues. The germline CDR1 and CDR2 sequences are SGHTA and FQGNSA. V dropped 4 bases and J dropped 6 bases, with 10 bases sitting between them. The CDR3 coding sequence is TGTGCCAGCAGCTCGACCCCCCTCGAGCAGTACTTC. This codes for CASSSTPLEQYF.

The rearrangement links TRBV21-1 to TRBJ1-6. TRBV21-1 is described as a pseudogene. CDR3 length: 15 residues. CDR3: CASSNHYIYNSPLHF. The CDR3 region has the DNA TGTGCCAGCAGCAACCATTATATTTATAATTCACCCCTCCACTTT.